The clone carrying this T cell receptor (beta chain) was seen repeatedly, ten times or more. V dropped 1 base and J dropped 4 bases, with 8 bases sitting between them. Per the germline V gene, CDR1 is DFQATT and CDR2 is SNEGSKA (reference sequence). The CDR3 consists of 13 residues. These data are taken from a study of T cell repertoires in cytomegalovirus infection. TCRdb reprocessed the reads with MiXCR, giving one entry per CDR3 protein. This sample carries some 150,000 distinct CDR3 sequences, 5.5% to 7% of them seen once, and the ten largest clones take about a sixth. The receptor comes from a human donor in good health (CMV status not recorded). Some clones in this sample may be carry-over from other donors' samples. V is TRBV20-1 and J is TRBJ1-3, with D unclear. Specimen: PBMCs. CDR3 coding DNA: TGCAGTGCTAGAGTAACGGCCGGAAACACCATATATTTT. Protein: CSARVTAGNTIYF.